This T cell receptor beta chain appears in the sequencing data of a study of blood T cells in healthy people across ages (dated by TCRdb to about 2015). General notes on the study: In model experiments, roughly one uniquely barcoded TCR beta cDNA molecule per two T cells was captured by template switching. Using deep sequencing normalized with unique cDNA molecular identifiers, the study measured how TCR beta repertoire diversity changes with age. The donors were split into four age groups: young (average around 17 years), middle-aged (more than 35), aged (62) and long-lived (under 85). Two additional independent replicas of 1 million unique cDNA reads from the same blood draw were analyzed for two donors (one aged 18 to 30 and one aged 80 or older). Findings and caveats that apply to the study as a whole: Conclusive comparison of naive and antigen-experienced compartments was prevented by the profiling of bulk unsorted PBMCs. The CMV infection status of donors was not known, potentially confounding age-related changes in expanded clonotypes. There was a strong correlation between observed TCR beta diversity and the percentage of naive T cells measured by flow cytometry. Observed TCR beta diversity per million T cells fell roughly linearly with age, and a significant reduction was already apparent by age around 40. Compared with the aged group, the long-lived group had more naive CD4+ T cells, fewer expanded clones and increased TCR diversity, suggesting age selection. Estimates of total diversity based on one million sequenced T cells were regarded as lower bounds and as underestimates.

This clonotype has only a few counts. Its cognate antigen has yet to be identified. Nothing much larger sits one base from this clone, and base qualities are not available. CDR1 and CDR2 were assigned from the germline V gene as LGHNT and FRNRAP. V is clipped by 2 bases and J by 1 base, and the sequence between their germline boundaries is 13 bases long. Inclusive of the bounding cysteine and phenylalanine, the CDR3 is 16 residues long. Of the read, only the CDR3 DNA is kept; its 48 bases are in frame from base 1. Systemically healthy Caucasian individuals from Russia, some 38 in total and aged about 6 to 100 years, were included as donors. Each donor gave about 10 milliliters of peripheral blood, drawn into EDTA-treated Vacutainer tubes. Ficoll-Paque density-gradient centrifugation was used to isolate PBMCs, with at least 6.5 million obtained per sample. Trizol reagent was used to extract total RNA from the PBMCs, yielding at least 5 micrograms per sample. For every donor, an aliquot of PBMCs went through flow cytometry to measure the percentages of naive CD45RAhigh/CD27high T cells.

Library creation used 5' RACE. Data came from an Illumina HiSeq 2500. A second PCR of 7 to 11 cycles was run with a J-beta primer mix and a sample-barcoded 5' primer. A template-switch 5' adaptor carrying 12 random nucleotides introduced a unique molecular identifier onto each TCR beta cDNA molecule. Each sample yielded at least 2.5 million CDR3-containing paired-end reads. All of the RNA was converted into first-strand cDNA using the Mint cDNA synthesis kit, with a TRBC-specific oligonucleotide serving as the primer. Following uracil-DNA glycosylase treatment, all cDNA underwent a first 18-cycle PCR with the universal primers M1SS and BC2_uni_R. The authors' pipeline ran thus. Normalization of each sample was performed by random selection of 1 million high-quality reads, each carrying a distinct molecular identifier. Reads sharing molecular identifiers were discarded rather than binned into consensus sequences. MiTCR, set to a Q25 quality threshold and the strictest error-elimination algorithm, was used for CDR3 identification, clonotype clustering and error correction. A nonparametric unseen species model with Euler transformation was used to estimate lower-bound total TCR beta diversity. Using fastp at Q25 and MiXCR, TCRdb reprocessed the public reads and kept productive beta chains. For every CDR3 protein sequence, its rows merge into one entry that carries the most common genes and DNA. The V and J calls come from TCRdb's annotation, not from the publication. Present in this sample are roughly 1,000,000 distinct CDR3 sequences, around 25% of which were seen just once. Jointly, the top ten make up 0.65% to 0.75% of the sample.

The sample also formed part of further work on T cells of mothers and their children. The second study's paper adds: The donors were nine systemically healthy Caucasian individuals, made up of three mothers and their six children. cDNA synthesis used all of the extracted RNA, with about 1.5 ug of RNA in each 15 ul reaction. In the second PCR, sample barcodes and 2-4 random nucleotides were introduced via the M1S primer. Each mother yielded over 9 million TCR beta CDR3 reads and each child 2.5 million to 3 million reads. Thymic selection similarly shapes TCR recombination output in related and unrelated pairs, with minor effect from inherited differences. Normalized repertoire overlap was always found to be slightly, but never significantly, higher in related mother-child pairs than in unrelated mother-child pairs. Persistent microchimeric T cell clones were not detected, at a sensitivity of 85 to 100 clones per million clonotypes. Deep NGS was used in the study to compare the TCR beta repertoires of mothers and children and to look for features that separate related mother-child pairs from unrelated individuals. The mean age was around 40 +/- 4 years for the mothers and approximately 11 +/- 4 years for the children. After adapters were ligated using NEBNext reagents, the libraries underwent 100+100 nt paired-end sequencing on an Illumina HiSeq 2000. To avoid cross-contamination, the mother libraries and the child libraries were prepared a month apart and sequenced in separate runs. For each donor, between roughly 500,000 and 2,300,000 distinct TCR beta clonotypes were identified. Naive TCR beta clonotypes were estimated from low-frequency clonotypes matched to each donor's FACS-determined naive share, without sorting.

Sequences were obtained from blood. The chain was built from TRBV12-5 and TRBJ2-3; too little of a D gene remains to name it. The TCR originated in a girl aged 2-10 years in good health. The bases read TGTGCTAGTGGTTTGTCGGAAATTGGCGGCACAGATACGCAGTATTTT. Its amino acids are CASGLSEIGGTDTQYF.